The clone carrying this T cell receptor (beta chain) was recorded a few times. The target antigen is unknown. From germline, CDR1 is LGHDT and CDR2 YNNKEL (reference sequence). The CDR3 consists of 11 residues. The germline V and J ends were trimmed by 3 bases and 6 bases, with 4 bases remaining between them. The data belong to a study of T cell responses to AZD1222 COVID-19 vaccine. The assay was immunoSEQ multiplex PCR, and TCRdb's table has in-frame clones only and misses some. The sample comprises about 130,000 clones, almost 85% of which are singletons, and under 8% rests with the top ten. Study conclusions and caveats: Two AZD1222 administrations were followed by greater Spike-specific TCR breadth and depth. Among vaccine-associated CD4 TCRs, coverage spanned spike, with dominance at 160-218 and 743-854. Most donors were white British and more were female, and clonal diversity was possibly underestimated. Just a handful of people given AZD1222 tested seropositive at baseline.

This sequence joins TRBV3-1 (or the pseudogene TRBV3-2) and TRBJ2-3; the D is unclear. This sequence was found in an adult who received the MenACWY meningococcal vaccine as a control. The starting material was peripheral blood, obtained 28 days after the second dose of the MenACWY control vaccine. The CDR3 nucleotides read TGTGCCAGCAGCCAGCACGATACGCAGTATTTT. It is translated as CASSQHDTQYF.